The 28 T cell receptor beta chains below were found in one sample sequenced in a study of blood T cell repertoires in COVID-19. TCRdb's copy holds only in-frame clones and misses some; the assay was immunoSEQ multiplex PCR. The sample shows approximately 490,000 clones, around 87% of them seen only once. Sequenced input: PBMCs or T cells enriched from blood (not recorded which). The receptors shown here come from a woman under 30 who had recovered from COVID-19.

This clone came up a few times. The chain carries TRBV3-1 (or the pseudogene TRBV3-2) and TRBJ1-5; D remains unclear. There are 13 residues in the CDR3. Trimming removed 1 base at V and 4 bases at J, with 5 bases between. Germline loops: CDR1 LGHDT, CDR2 YNNKEL (reference sequence). In DNA, the CDR3 is TGTGCCAGCAGCCAAGGCCTAAATCAGCCCCAGCATTTT. Protein sequence: CASSQGLNQPQHF.

The J gene is TRBJ1-5, the V gene TRBV30; D is undetermined. Trimming left V 2 bases short and J 6 bases short, with 11 bases between. CDR1 and CDR2 from the germline V gene are GTSNPN and SVGIG (reference sequence). This CDR3 spans 13 amino acids. Here the CDR3 DNA reads TGTGCCTGGAGTTCAACAGAGGGTCAGCCCCAGCATTTT. It codes for CAWSSTEGQPQHF.

V is TRBV19 and J is TRBJ1-2; TRBD1 might be the D (6 bases). Per germline, CDR1 LNHDA and CDR2 SQIVND (reference sequence). This CDR3 region has 14 residues. Trimming took off 5 bases at V and 6 bases at J, with 16 bases between the two ends. The CDR3 sequence: CASSFLTGGNGYTF. CDR3 sequence (DNA): TGTGCCAGTAGTTTCCTGACAGGAGGAAATGGCTACACCTTC.

The rearrangement uses TRBV7-8 and TRBJ1-1; D gene ambiguous. Trimming shortened V by 3 bases and J by 6 bases, and 14 bases separated the two germline ends. The CDR3 is 14 amino acids. CDR1 and CDR2 (germline): SGHVS, FQNEAQ. The CDR3 loop is CASSFVVSAAEAFF. The DNA of the CDR3 is TGTGCCAGCAGCTTCGTCGTATCGGCGGCTGAAGCTTTCTTT.

V and J are TRBV7-9 and TRBJ1-6; perhaps TRBD1 as D (5 bases). V was trimmed by 6 bases and J by 8 bases, leaving 17 bases between them. Germline CDR1 reads SEHNR; CDR2 reads FQNEAQ (reference sequence). This CDR3 contains 15 residues. The CDR3 loop reads CASRMGGRVDSPLHF. The CDR3 bases are TGTGCCAGCAGAATGGGAGGCAGGGTAGATTCACCCCTCCACTTT.

The chain uses TRBV5-5 and TRBJ2-1; 9 bases fit TRBD1. Germline V CDR1 and CDR2: SGHKS, YYEKEE (reference sequence). The CDR3 covers 15 residues. J gave up 4 bases and V 3 bases, and 5 bases lay outside the gene matches. CDR3 amino acids: CASSSTGTGYNEQFF. CDR3 nucleotide sequence: TGTGCCAGCAGCTCCACCGGGACAGGGTACAATGAGCAGTTCTTC.

The V and J genes are TRBV5-1 and TRBJ1-1; a possible D gene is TRBD1 (6 bases). From germline, CDR1 is SGHRS and CDR2 YFSETQ. V was pared by 0 bases and J by 6 bases, with 12 bases between. The CDR3 spans 14 residues. The CDR3 bases are TGCGCCAGCAGCTTGGGACAGGCCCTCTCTGAAGCTTTCTTT. It yields the protein CASSLGQALSEAFF.

The chain is built from TRBV19 and TRBJ1-5; D is unresolved. Germline values: CDR1 LNHDA, CDR2 SQIVND (reference sequence). CDR3 length: 15 amino acids. V lost 4 bases and J 4 bases, leaving 14 bases between the germline ends. The CDR3 sequence is CASSTRGLVNQPQHF. The CDR3 region has the DNA TGTGCCAGTAGTACCCGAGGGCTGGTGAATCAGCCCCAGCATTTT.

The V call is TRBV10-2, the J call TRBJ2-1; tentative D call: TRBD2 (5 bases). Per the germline V gene, CDR1 is WSHSY and CDR2 is SAAADI. The CDR3 is 13 amino acids. V was pared by 3 bases and J by 5 bases, with 8 bases between. DNA for the CDR3: TGCGCCAGCAGTGAACTAGATAACAATGAGCAGTTCTTC. Translation gives CASSELDNNEQFF.

The gene calls are TRBV7-2 and TRBJ2-5, with 7 bases lining up with TRBD1. There are 14 residues in the CDR3. The V segment lost 5 bases and the J segment 5 bases; nucleotides outside the gene matches: 8. Germline loops: CDR1 SGHTA, CDR2 FQGNSA. The CDR3 loop is CASSQGVKGETQYF. DNA of the CDR3: TGTGCCAGCAGCCAGGGGGTAAAAGGGGAGACCCAGTACTTC. Full variable domain (outside the CDR3, taken from reference TRBV7-2 and TRBJ2-5): GAGVSQSPSNKVTEKGKDVELRCDPISGHTALYWYRQSLGQGLEFLIYFQGNSAPDKSGLPSDRFSAERTGGSVSTLTIQRTQQEDSAVYLCASSQGVKGETQYFGPGTRLLVL.

The chain employs TRBV28 and TRBJ2-7; D might be TRBD2 (6 bases). The V and J ends lost 6 bases and 5 bases respectively, with 17 bases between them. The CDR3 has 14 amino acids. Germline V lookup: CDR1 MDHEN, CDR2 SYDVKM. The DNA of the CDR3 is TGTGCCAGCAGACAACCGGGGGTGAACGACGAGCAGTACTTC. Translated: CASRQPGVNDEQYF.

The chain uses TRBV5-1 and TRBJ2-1, with 8 positions matching TRBD2. J lost 12 bases, V lost 0 bases, and 14 bases had no gene match. Looked up from germline, CDR1 is SGHRS and CDR2 is YFSETQ. The CDR3 loop spans 16 amino acids. The CDR3 spells CASSLALGGGPETQFF. In DNA form, the CDR3 reads TGCGCCAGCAGCTTGGCCCTCGGCGGGGGGCCCGAAACGCAGTTCTTC. Full variable domain (missing parts from reference TRBV5-1 and TRBJ2-1): KAGVTQTPRYLIKTRGQQVTLSCSPISGHRSVSWYQQTPGQGLQFLFEYFSETQRNKGNFPGRFSGRQFSNSRSEMNVSTLELGDSALYLCASSLALGGGPETQFFGPGTRLTVL.

This clone was recorded a few times. This chain links TRBV5-1 with TRBJ1-2; 7 nucleotides match TRBD1. Losses at the gene ends were 2 bases for V and 2 bases for J; bases not matched to a gene: 9. In germline, CDR1 is SGHRS, CDR2 YFSETQ. This CDR3 is built from 16 residues. CDR3 bases: TGCGCCAGCAGCTTTTCTAGCGGGACAGCCAACTATGGCTACACCTTC. Residues: CASSFSSGTANYGYTF.

This CDR3 is CASSQQIGYTF. In nucleotides, the CDR3 is TGTGCCAGCAGTCAACAAATCGGCTACACCTTC. The chain carries TRBV5-6 and TRBJ1-2; D is undetermined. The CDR3 is 11 residues long. From germline, CDR1 is SGHDT and CDR2 YYEEEE. V was clipped by 5 bases and J by 8 bases, with 10 bases between them.

The chain links TRBV9 to TRBJ2-2; D unclear. There are 14 residues in the CDR3. The germline V gene has CDR1 SGDLS and CDR2 YYNGEE. Trimming took off 4 bases at V and 6 bases at J, with 13 bases between the two ends. CDR3 in amino acids: CASSPQVAAGELFF. CDR3 in DNA: TGTGCCAGCAGCCCCCAGGTGGCAGCCGGGGAGCTGTTTTTT.

The CDR3: CASSIRAGDTSYEQYF. Written as DNA, the CDR3 is TGTGCCAGTAGTATACGGGCGGGGGATACCTCCTACGAGCAGTACTTC. This rearrangement joins TRBV19 to TRBJ2-7; 7 positions agree with TRBD2. The CDR3 covers 16 residues. The germline V gene has CDR1 LNHDA and CDR2 SQIVND (reference sequence). V was clipped by 2 bases and J by 0 bases; unmatched bases: 7.

The genes are TRBV10-3 and TRBJ1-2, with D perhaps matching TRBD1 (6 bases). Trimming took 1 base from V and 2 from J, leaving 11 bases between them. Germline CDR1 and CDR2: ENHRY and SYGVKD. The CDR3 is 15 amino acids. The CDR3 reads CAISELSGQNYGYTF. The CDR3 bases are TGTGCCATCAGTGAGTTGAGCGGACAGAACTATGGCTACACCTTC.

The chain carries TRBV28 and TRBJ2-1; 8 bases are a match to TRBD2. V was clipped by 5 bases and J by 8 bases; unmatched bases: 8. CDR1 is MDHEN, CDR2 SYDVKM, per germline. The CDR3 covers 14 residues. The CDR3 reads CASSPGGRADEQFF. CDR3 sequence (DNA): TGTGCCAGCAGTCCGGGGGGGCGGGCTGATGAGCAGTTCTTC.

This clone has just a few counts. This chain connects TRBV5-4 to TRBJ1-1; D is perhaps TRBD1 (6 bases). Trimming shortened V by 6 bases and J by 3 bases, and 15 bases separated the two germline ends. There are 14 residues in the CDR3. Germline CDR1 SGHNT, CDR2 YYREEE (reference sequence). Here the CDR3 DNA reads TGTGCCAGCACCCAGGACAGAGACCACACTGAAGCTTTCTTT. The encoded protein is CASTQDRDHTEAFF.

The chain has TRBV9 and TRBJ2-3; 7 nucleotides agree with TRBD2. V gave up 4 bases and J gave up 6 bases; unmatched junction bases: 11. The germline CDR1 and CDR2 sequences are SGDLS and YYNGEE. This CDR3 spans 15 amino acids. CDR3 protein: CASSTRGLAVDTQYF. In nucleotides, the CDR3 is TGTGCCAGCAGCACTCGAGGGCTAGCGGTGGATACGCAGTATTTT.

The J gene is TRBJ2-1, the V gene TRBV2; D ambiguous. Germline CDR1 SNHLY, CDR2 FYNNEI. This CDR3 has 14 amino acids. Trimming removed 7 bases from V and 4 bases from J, with 14 bases in between. The CDR3 DNA follows: TGTGCCAGCACCCCTCCTGGGCGATACAATGAGCAGTTCTTC. Amino acids: CASTPPGRYNEQFF.

The chain combines TRBV5-1 with TRBJ2-1, with 8 bases aligning to TRBD2. V shed 2 bases, J shed 4 bases, and the junction held 5 bases outside the gene matches. Germline V gene sequence: CDR1 SGHRS, CDR2 YFSETQ. The CDR3 has 15 residues. The CDR3 bases are TGCGCCAGCAGCTTCGGTAGCGGGATGTACAATGAGCAGTTCTTC. Its translation: CASSFGSGMYNEQFF. The variable domain in full, with the rest retrieved from reference TRBV5-1 and TRBJ2-1, is KAGVTQTPRYLIKTRGQQVTLSCSPISGHRSVSWYQQTPGQGLQFLFEYFSETQRNKGNFPGRFSGRQFSNSRSEMNVSTLELGDSALYLCASSFGSGMYNEQFFGPGTRLTVL.

This chain joins TRBV7-3 and TRBJ2-1; no clear D. The CDR3 covers 14 residues. CDR1 and CDR2 (germline): SGHTA, FQGTGA. V was cut by 2 bases and J by 3 bases, with 8 bases left in between. The CDR3 sequence: CASSLDSNYNEQFF. In DNA, the CDR3 is TGTGCCAGCAGCTTAGACTCTAACTACAATGAGCAGTTCTTC.

This clone was detected only once. CDR3 protein: CAWSVMGLSYEQYF. The CDR3 region has the DNA TGTGCCTGGAGTGTTATGGGCCTCTCCTACGAGCAGTACTTC. The chain recombines TRBV30 with TRBJ2-7, with D hard to call. CDR3 size: 14 residues. The ends were cut back, 0 bases at V and 0 bases at J, with 9 bases in the middle. Germline lookup yields CDR1 GTSNPN and CDR2 SVGIG (reference sequence). Together with reference TRBV30 and TRBJ2-7, the CDR3 gives the full variable domain: SQTIHQWPATLVQPVGSPLSLECTVEGTSNPNLYWYRQAAGRGLQLLFYSVGIGQISSEVPQNLSASRPQDRQFILSSKKLLLSDSGFYLCAWSVMGLSYEQYFGPGTRLTVT.

The chain is built from TRBV2 and TRBJ2-5; D not certain. V shed 7 bases and J shed 5 bases, with 14 bases lying between them. The germline V gene encodes CDR1 SNHLY and CDR2 FYNNEI. The CDR3 length is 13 residues. The DNA for the CDR3 is TGTGCCAGCACCAAGTCTCTGCGGGAGACCCAGTACTTC. Amino acid sequence: CASTKSLRETQYF.

This clone was counted once. The chain uses TRBV10-1 and TRBJ1-6; D unresolved. The ends were cut back, 4 bases at V and 10 bases at J, with 8 bases in the middle. Germline values: CDR1 WNHNN, CDR2 SYGVQD (reference sequence). This CDR3 comprises 12 residues. CDR3 in amino acids: CASSGAGSPLHF. CDR3 sequence (DNA): TGCGCCAGCAGTGGGGCTGGGTCACCCCTCCACTTT.

This clone showed up just once. The V call is TRBV19, the J call TRBJ1-2; possibly TRBD1 for D (6 bases). Trimming cost V 1 base and J 5 bases, with 14 bases left between them. The CDR3 is 15 residues long. Germline assignment: CDR1 LNHDA and CDR2 SQIVND (reference sequence). The CDR3 DNA is TGTGCCAGTAGTATAGCGCGGACAGCGGAATATGGCTACACCTTC. This gives the protein CASSIARTAEYGYTF.

The J gene is TRBJ1-5, the V gene TRBV30, with D perhaps matching TRBD1 (5 bases). Germline V gene lookup returns CDR1 GTSNPN and CDR2 SVGIG (reference sequence). The CDR3 is 13 residues long. V was clipped by 5 bases and J by 7 bases, with 15 bases between them. The CDR3 region is CAWQTREGQPQHF. The CDR3 DNA sequence: TGTGCCTGGCAGACCAGGGAAGGGCAGCCCCAGCATTTT.